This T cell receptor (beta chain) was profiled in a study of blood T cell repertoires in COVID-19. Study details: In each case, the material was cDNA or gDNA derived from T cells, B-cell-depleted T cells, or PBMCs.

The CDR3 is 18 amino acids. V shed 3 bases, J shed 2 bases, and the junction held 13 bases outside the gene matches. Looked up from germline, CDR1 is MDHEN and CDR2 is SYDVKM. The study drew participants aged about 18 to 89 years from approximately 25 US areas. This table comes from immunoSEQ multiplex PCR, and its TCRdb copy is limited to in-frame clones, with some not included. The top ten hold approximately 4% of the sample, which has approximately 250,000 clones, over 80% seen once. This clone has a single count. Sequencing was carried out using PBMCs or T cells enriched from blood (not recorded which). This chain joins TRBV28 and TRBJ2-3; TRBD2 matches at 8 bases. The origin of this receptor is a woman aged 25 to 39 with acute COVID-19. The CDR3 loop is CASSFPLLLSGATDTQYF. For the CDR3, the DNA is TGTGCCAGCAGTTTTCCCCTTCTCCTTAGCGGGGCCACAGATACGCAGTATTTT.